This TCR beta chain was sequenced in a study of tissue T cells after allogeneic stem cell transplantation. Trimming left V 0 bases short and J 6 bases short, with 3 bases between. CDR3 size: 12 residues. Germline V gene sequence: CDR1 KGHPV, CDR2 FQNQEV (reference sequence). The time point here: mouse harvest day 7 after allogeneic transplant. Mouse grafts combined 10^7 T-cell-depleted bone marrow cells with 10^6 splenic CD5+ T cells. Tissues came from B6→BALB/c major-mismatch GVHD mice at day 7 or 14. Concerning this clone itself: Gene names are mouse gene names. The observed sequence ends 1 residue before the CDR3 terminus, with the missing tail filled in from the germline J gene.

Here immunoSEQ multiplex PCR was the method, and the copy in TCRdb shows in-frame clones only, minus some. Of 5,500 to 8,000 clones listed, less than 55% are singletons. This clonotype was obtained from a female BALB/c mouse given C57BL/6 T cells with graft-versus-host disease after an allogeneic hematopoietic cell transplant. The J gene is TRBJ2-1, the V gene TRBV26; D is uncertain. Sequencing input: lymph node tissue. CDR3 bases read: TGTGCCAGCAGTCTGTCAAGTGCTGAGCAGTTC. The encoded protein is CASSLSSAEQF. The whole CDR3 reads CASSLSSAEQFF.